This TCR beta chain is from a study of siplizumab effects on memory and regulatory T cells. The CDR3 length is 13 residues. V lost 11 bases to trimming and J lost 0 bases, with 11 bases between them. CDR1 SNHLY and CDR2 FYNNEI come from the germline V gene. Findings of the study overall: The study found that siplizumab significantly reduced alloreactive sequences traceable to unstimulated CD4+ memory cells. In siplizumab cultures, the suppressive function of proliferating Tregs remained unconfirmed. Versus 25% to 30% in controls, the mappable alloreactive CD4+ clones averaged roughly 70% Treg-derived with siplizumab.

Assays covered 95,000 to 100,000 TCR templates per sample. Clones were sequenced by immunoSEQ multiplex PCR, and TCRdb holds only the in-frame ones, with some missing. This table holds over 65,000 clones, 93% found once. This clone has only one observation. Its cognate antigen is unknown. This rearrangement joins TRBV2 to TRBJ2-1; D remains ambiguous. The sequencing input was CD8+ T cells sorted from blood. This receptor was identified in a human donor in good health. The CDR3 reads CACTLSSYNEQFF. CDR3 DNA: TGTGCCTGCACCCTAAGCTCCTACAATGAGCAGTTCTTC. The entire variable domain, with the rest obtained from reference TRBV2 and TRBJ2-1, is as follows: EPEVTQTPSHQVTQMGQEVILRCVPISNHLYFYWYRQILGQKVEFLVSFYNNEISEKSEIFDDQFSVERPDGSNFTLKIRSTKLEDSAMYFCACTLSSYNEQFFGPGTRLTVL.